This T cell receptor beta chain was observed in a study of blood T cells in healthy people across ages. With a J-beta primer mix and a sample-barcoded 5' primer, a second PCR ran about 7 to 12 cycles. TCRdb re-analysed the 5' RACE reads in MiXCR, keeping a single row per CDR3 protein. The sample includes approximately 850,000 distinct CDR3 sequences, roughly 64% of them seen just once. Trimming removed 1 base at V and 5 bases at J, with 14 bases between. The CDR3 runs to 14 residues. In germline, CDR1 is SQVTM, CDR2 ANQGSEA. Notes on the study in general: In these data, TCR beta diversity tracked strongly with naive T cell percentage.

This clonotype was counted between two and nine times. Its antigen is not known. This clonotype originated in a man aged 25 to 40 in good health. Source material: blood. V is TRBV29-1 and J is TRBJ2-5, with D possibly TRBD2 on 6 matching bases. The CDR3 nucleotides read TGCAGCGTTGAAGTCTCTGGTGGAGGGGAGACCCAGTACTTC. Translated, it gives CSVEVSGGGETQYF.